A single sample gave rise to the 28 T cell receptor beta chains below, sequenced in a study of T-cell memory formation after mild COVID-19. TCRdb reanalysed the 5' RACE reads using MiXCR and keeps one entry per CDR3 protein. The sample contains hundreds of thousands of distinct CDR3 sequences, approximately 15% of which appear only once. The sequencing input was PBMCs or a T cell subset sorted from them (not recorded which). The source is an adult woman who had mild COVID-19 (a few samples of this study predate the infection). Cell type and time point are not known.

This clonotype was seen a few times. The chain is built from TRBV4-1 and TRBJ2-7; the D gene is possibly TRBD1 (6 bases). Germline CDR1 and CDR2: MGHRA and YSYEKL. V was pared by 0 bases and J by 3 bases, with 12 bases between. The CDR3 is 15 residues long. CDR3 in amino acids: CASSQDQGLVYEQYF. DNA for the CDR3: TGCGCCAGCAGCCAAGATCAGGGGTTAGTCTACGAGCAGTACTTC.

This clonotype was observed a few times. The chain combines TRBV13 with TRBJ2-4; TRBD2 is a possible D gene (5 bases). The germline V gene encodes CDR1 PRHDT and CDR2 FYEKMQ (reference sequence). This CDR3 has 16 amino acids. The V and J ends lost 5 bases and 6 bases respectively, with 20 bases between them. CDR3 protein: CASSPHMGSGRNIQYF. In DNA form, the CDR3 reads TGTGCCAGCAGCCCCCACATGGGGAGTGGGAGAAACATTCAGTACTTC.

This sequence joins TRBV4-1 and TRBJ2-3, with D possibly matching TRBD2 (6 bases). The CDR3 extends over 16 amino acids. The germline gives CDR1 MGHRA, CDR2 YSYEKL. Trimming took 0 bases from V and 3 from J, leaving 13 bases between them. CDR3 protein: CASSQDMTGVTDTQYF. The DNA of the CDR3 is TGCGCCAGCAGCCAAGATATGACGGGGGTGACAGATACGCAGTATTTT.

The chain's CDR3 is CASSQNISPLHF. In DNA form, the CDR3 reads TGTGCCAGCAGCCAAAACATATCACCCCTCCACTTT. The chain is built from TRBV3-1 and TRBJ1-6; D is ambiguous. V dropped 2 bases and J dropped 10 bases, with 6 bases sitting between them. Germline V gene sequence: CDR1 LGHDT, CDR2 YNNKEL (reference sequence). CDR3 length: 12 residues.

J is TRBJ1-1 and V is TRBV3-1, with unresolved D. Germline CDR1 and CDR2: LGHDT and YNNKEL (reference sequence). V lost 0 bases and J 10 bases, leaving 9 bases between the germline ends. This CDR3 has 12 residues. The CDR3 is CASSQERGGAFF. CDR3 DNA sequence: TGTGCCAGCAGCCAAGAGCGGGGAGGAGCTTTCTTT.

This chain links TRBV7-9 with TRBJ2-1; D could derive from TRBD1 or TRBD2 (7 bases each). This CDR3 is built from 15 residues. Germline loops: CDR1 SEHNR, CDR2 FQNEAQ (reference sequence). V was clipped by 2 bases and J by 4 bases, with 12 bases between them. CDR3 coding DNA: TGTGCCAGCAGCTTAATCAGGGGGGGTTACAATGAGCAGTTCTTC. Its translation is CASSLIRGGYNEQFF.

This clonotype was observed once. CDR3 DNA: TGTGCCAGCAGCCTCCAGGGATGGGAGAACACTGAAGCTTTCTTT. Translation gives CASSLQGWENTEAFF. This chain joins TRBV6-2 or TRBV6-3 and TRBJ1-1; D might be TRBD1 (5 bases). CDR1 is MNHEY and CDR2 is SVGEGT in the germline V gene. V lost 6 bases and J lost 1, with 15 bases in between. The CDR3 spans 15 residues.

The genes are TRBV9 and TRBJ2-1; weak D call: TRBD2 (6 bases). Germline V gene data show CDR1 as SGDLS and CDR2 as YYNGEE. V lost 0 bases and J 2 bases, leaving 12 bases between the germline ends. The CDR3 length is 16 residues. The CDR3 DNA reads TGTGCCAGCAGCGTAGGGCCTAGCGACACCTACAATGAGCAGTTCTTC. It yields the protein CASSVGPSDTYNEQFF.

This clonotype was recorded a few times. The chain uses TRBV6-5 and TRBJ2-5; 7 nucleotides agree with TRBD2. V gave up 6 bases and J gave up 5 bases; unmatched junction bases: 3. The CDR3 has 12 residues. CDR1 and CDR2 from the germline V gene are MNHEY and SVGAGI. The CDR3 here is CASRRGKETQYF. Written as DNA, the CDR3 is TGTGCCAGCAGGCGGGGGAAGGAGACCCAGTACTTC.

CDR3 region: CASSLSRGQETQYF. The CDR3 DNA sequence: TGTGCCAGCAGCTTAAGCAGGGGGCAAGAGACCCAGTACTTC. The V gene is TRBV7-2, the J gene TRBJ2-5; 7 bases fit TRBD1. CDR3 size: 14 residues. CDR1 and CDR2 from the germline V gene are SGHTA and FQGNSA. The J segment lost 2 bases and the V segment lost 2 bases, leaving 2 bases of the junction unmatched.

The chain carries TRBV5-1 and TRBJ1-1; 9 nucleotides align to TRBD1. CDR1 and CDR2 from the germline V gene are SGHRS and YFSETQ. Trimming removed 1 base from V and 1 base from J; junction bases left unmatched: 20. The CDR3 extends over 21 amino acids. This CDR3 is CASSLKILAPGQGNKNTEAFF. Written as DNA, the CDR3 is TGCGCCAGCAGCTTGAAGATATTGGCCCCAGGACAGGGGAATAAGAACACTGAAGCTTTCTTT.

The CDR3: CASSQFKHPSSYNEQFF. The CDR3 DNA reads TGTGCCAGCAGCCAGTTCAAACATCCGTCCTCCTACAATGAGCAGTTCTTC. The chain employs TRBV14 and TRBJ2-1; no reliable D call. The germline gives CDR1 SGHDN, CDR2 FVKESK. This CDR3 is built from 17 residues. V lost 3 bases to trimming and J lost 0 bases, with 15 bases between them.

This chain joins TRBV5-1 and TRBJ1-6; 8 nucleotides line up with TRBD1. J gave up 3 bases and V 3 bases, and 5 bases lay outside the gene matches. The CDR3 is 16 amino acids. Germline V gene lookup returns CDR1 SGHRS and CDR2 YFSETQ. In DNA, the CDR3 is TGCGCCAGCAGCTCCTCCGGGACAGGCTATAATTCACCCCTCCACTTT. Amino acids: CASSSSGTGYNSPLHF.

This clonotype appeared a few times. The chain recombines TRBV7-6 with TRBJ2-1, with D possibly TRBD1 on 5 matching bases. This CDR3 region has 15 residues. CDR1 is SGHVS and CDR2 is FNYEAQ in the germline V gene. The ends were cut back, 5 bases at V and 5 bases at J, with 16 bases in the middle. CDR3 DNA: TGTGCCAGCAGCGTCCAGGGAAGGACCCACAATGAGCAGTTCTTC. Translating gives CASSVQGRTHNEQFF.

This clonotype turned up a few times. This chain joins TRBV6-2 or TRBV6-3 and TRBJ2-1; D may be TRBD1 or TRBD2 (5 bases each). V was clipped by 4 bases and J by 0 bases, with 13 bases between them. This CDR3 contains 16 residues. Germline CDR1 reads MNHEY; CDR2 reads SVGEGT. CDR3 DNA sequence: TGTGCCAGCAGTTCGTTGGTGGGGGTCTCCTACAATGAGCAGTTCTTC. Encoded protein: CASSSLVGVSYNEQFF.

This clonotype has just a few counts. This chain links TRBV10-3 with TRBJ1-1, with TRBD1 matching over 7 bases. This CDR3 is built from 14 residues. Germline V CDR1 and CDR2: ENHRY, SYGVKD. Trimming took 6 bases from V and 2 from J; bases not matched to a gene: 6. DNA of the CDR3: TGTGCCATCAGCCTGACAGGGCGAAACACTGAAGCTTTCTTT. Translation gives CAISLTGRNTEAFF.

This clonotype has just a few counts. The gene calls are TRBV7-2 and TRBJ2-5; 11 positions match TRBD2. The V gene's germline CDR1 is SGHTA and CDR2 FQGNSA. Losses at the gene ends were 3 bases for V and 5 bases for J; bases not matched to a gene: 5. The CDR3 is 15 amino acids. The CDR3: CASSFVAGGWETQYF. The CDR3, as DNA: TGTGCCAGCAGCTTTGTAGCGGGAGGGTGGGAGACCCAGTACTTC.

This chain connects TRBV7-8 to TRBJ1-2, with a possible D match to TRBD1 (5 bases). The CDR3 consists of 15 residues. Germline V lookup: CDR1 SGHVS, CDR2 FQNEAQ. V lost 10 bases to trimming and J lost 2 bases, with 20 bases between them. Written as DNA, the CDR3 is TGTGCCACAAAAGATCAGGGTCAAAGGAACTATGGCTACACCTTC. Protein product: CATKDQGQRNYGYTF.

This clonotype was recorded once. The chain is built from TRBV28 and TRBJ1-6, with D hard to call. V was trimmed by 4 bases and J by 9 bases, leaving 13 bases between them. CDR1 and CDR2 (germline): MDHEN, SYDVKM. CDR3 length: 14 residues. The CDR3 here is CASSYSRTASPLHF. The CDR3 coding sequence is TGTGCCAGCAGTTATAGCCGGACCGCTTCACCCCTCCACTTT.

The chain employs TRBV9 and TRBJ2-6; the match to TRBD2 covers 7 bases. Germline loops: CDR1 SGDLS, CDR2 YYNGEE. The trim removed 0 bases at V and 2 bases at J, leaving 5 bases unmatched. The CDR3 contains 17 residues. The chain's CDR3 is CASSVDVRGAGANVLTF. The CDR3 nucleotides read TGTGCCAGCAGCGTAGACGTCCGGGGGGCTGGGGCCAACGTCCTGACTTTC. Full variable domain (remainder filled in from reference TRBV9 and TRBJ2-6): DSGVTQTPKHLITATGQRVTLRCSPRSGDLSVYWYQQSLDQGLQFLIQYYNGEERAKGNILERFSAQQFPDLHSELNLSSLELGDSALYFCASSVDVRGAGANVLTFGAGSRLTVL.

There are a few counts of this clonotype. This sequence joins TRBV27 and TRBJ1-5; D unclear. Trimming removed 7 bases from V and 4 bases from J, with 11 bases in between. CDR3 size: 13 residues. From germline, CDR1 is MNHEY and CDR2 SMNVEV (reference sequence). The DNA of the CDR3 is TGTGCCAGCACCCCTGGGCCTAATCAGCCCCAGCATTTT. This gives the protein CASTPGPNQPQHF.

This clonotype occurred a few times. For the CDR3, the DNA is TGTGCCAGCAGCTTATCGATGAATGAGCAGTTCTTC. It yields the protein CASSLSMNEQFF. The V and J genes are TRBV7-8 and TRBJ2-1, with unresolved D. The CDR3 has 12 amino acids. Germline lookup yields CDR1 SGHVS and CDR2 FQNEAQ. V lost 2 bases to trimming and J lost 7 bases, with 6 bases between them.

The V call is TRBV9, the J call TRBJ1-2; D is ambiguous. Trimming cost V 0 bases and J 5 bases, with 11 bases left between them. CDR1 and CDR2 from the germline V gene are SGDLS and YYNGEE. The CDR3 length is 14 residues. This CDR3 reads CASSVGDREYGYTF. The CDR3 coding sequence is TGTGCCAGCAGCGTAGGGGATAGGGAATATGGCTACACCTTC.

This clonotype was picked up a small number of times. This chain connects TRBV3-1 to TRBJ2-3; D may be TRBD2 (6 bases). In germline, CDR1 is LGHDT, CDR2 YNNKEL (reference sequence). Trimming took off 2 bases at V and 2 bases at J, with 14 bases between the two ends. The CDR3 is made up of 16 amino acids. The CDR3 DNA sequence: TGTGCCAGCAGCCAATTTGGAGGGGCGATCACAGATACGCAGTATTTT. Its protein product is CASSQFGGAITDTQYF.

This clonotype was seen a handful of times. The chain's CDR3 is CASSETGTSTEAFF. DNA of the CDR3: TGTGCCAGCAGTGAAACTGGAACGAGCACTGAAGCTTTCTTT. V usage is TRBV25-1 and J usage is TRBJ1-1; no clear D. V was clipped by 2 bases and J by 4 bases, with 11 bases between them. The CDR3 runs 14 residues. CDR1 MGHDK and CDR2 SYGVNS come from the germline V gene. The whole variable domain, filled in from reference TRBV25-1 and TRBJ1-1, reads EADIYQTPRYLVIGTGKKITLECSQTMGHDKMYWYQQDPGMELHLIHYSYGVNSTEKGDLSSESTVSRIRTEHFPLTLESARPSHTSQYLCASSETGTSTEAFFGQGTRLTVV.

The rearrangement uses TRBV5-1 and TRBJ2-3, with TRBD2 identical over 9 bases. Trimming removed 9 bases from V and 7 bases from J; junction bases left unmatched: 24. Looked up from germline, CDR1 is SGHRS and CDR2 is YFSETQ. This CDR3 is 18 amino acids long. The CDR3 protein is CATTVSYDSGSPSNTQYF. As DNA, the CDR3 is TGCGCCACTACCGTGTCTTATGATAGCGGGAGCCCCTCCAATACGCAGTATTTT.

This clonotype was picked up a small number of times. This chain connects TRBV9 to TRBJ2-1; 7 nucleotides line up with TRBD2. Trimming at V came to 4 bases and at J to 7 bases, leaving 11 bases not matched to a gene. The CDR3 has 15 amino acids. The germline gives CDR1 SGDLS, CDR2 YYNGEE. This CDR3 reads CASSITSVATNEQFF. The CDR3 DNA is TGTGCCAGCAGCATAACTAGCGTGGCGACTAATGAGCAGTTCTTC.

The chain uses TRBV20-1 and TRBJ2-7; tentative D call: TRBD2 (5 bases). This CDR3 is 13 amino acids long. Deletions cut 3 bases from V and 0 bases from J, with 9 bases between. Germline CDR1 reads DFQATT; CDR2 reads SNEGSKA (reference sequence). CDR3 protein: CSASAGSSYEQYF. The CDR3 nucleotides are TGCAGTGCTAGCGCGGGCAGCTCCTACGAGCAGTACTTC.